A single sample gave rise to the 12 T cell receptor beta chains below, sequenced in a study of blood T cell repertoires in COVID-19. TCRdb keeps only in-frame clones here, not all; method: immunoSEQ multiplex PCR. The top ten hold 9.5% to 12% of the sample, which has more than 150,000 clones, about four fifths seen once. What was sequenced was PBMCs or T cells enriched from blood (not recorded which). All receptors come from a man aged 45 to 65 who had recovered from COVID-19.

CDR3 nucleotide sequence: TGTGCCACCAGCCGCCGGGACAGGGATTACAATGAGCAGTTCTTC. Translation: CATSRRDRDYNEQFF. The rearrangement links TRBV24-1 to TRBJ2-1; TRBD1 matches 9 bases. J was trimmed by 4 bases and V by 7 bases; bases with no gene match: 7. The CDR3 spans 15 residues. The germline V gene encodes CDR1 KGHDR and CDR2 SFDVKD.

This chain connects TRBV6-5 to TRBJ2-3, with a weak D call TRBD2 (5 bases). With 7 bases removed from V and 3 bases from J, the gap between germline ends came to 14 bases. This CDR3 contains 14 residues. CDR1 and CDR2 (germline): MNHEY, SVGAGI. CDR3: CASKLGWETDTQYF. The CDR3 nucleotides are TGTGCCAGCAAGTTGGGATGGGAGACAGATACGCAGTATTTT.

V gene TRBV6-5 combines with J gene TRBJ1-2; the D gene is possibly TRBD1 (6 bases). V shed 5 bases and J shed 3 bases, with 13 bases lying between them. The CDR3 is 14 residues long. Per the germline V gene, CDR1 is MNHEY and CDR2 is SVGAGI. CDR3 bases: TGTGCCAGCAGTCCAGACAGGTCCTACTATGGCTACACCTTC. It codes for CASSPDRSYYGYTF.

The V gene is TRBV6-5, the J gene TRBJ1-1, with TRBD1 identical over 7 bases. The CDR3 is 13 amino acids. The V gene's germline CDR1 is MNHEY and CDR2 SVGAGI. The V and J ends lost 6 bases and 4 bases, in that order; junction bases with no gene match: 5. In nucleotides, the CDR3 is TGTGCCAGCAGACCTAACAGGGGCACTGAAGCTTTCTTT. Its translation: CASRPNRGTEAFF.

This clone was seen more than once but under ten times. The rearrangement joins TRBV6-5 to TRBJ1-2, with 10 bases matching TRBD1. This CDR3 has 14 amino acids. The V gene end was trimmed by 7 bases and the J gene end by 4 bases; junction bases not matched to a gene: 6. The germline gives CDR1 MNHEY, CDR2 SVGAGI. In DNA form, the CDR3 reads TGTGCCAGCACCCCGGGACAGGGGTTCTATGGCTACACCTTC. Its protein is CASTPGQGFYGYTF.

This chain's CDR3 is CATSREKPGQGDGYTF. CDR3 nucleotides: TGTGCCACCAGCAGAGAAAAGCCGGGACAGGGTGATGGCTACACCTTC. The chain combines TRBV15 with TRBJ1-2; 9 bases are a match to TRBD1. CDR3 length equals 16 residues. V lost 0 bases and J lost 6; bases outside the gene matches: 8. CDR1 is LNHNV, CDR2 YYDKDF, per germline (reference sequence).

The rearrangement links TRBV18 to TRBJ2-2; D is perhaps TRBD1 (5 bases). Trimming shortened V by 3 bases and J by 1 base, and 12 bases separated the two germline ends. Per germline, CDR1 KGHSH and CDR2 LQKENI. The CDR3 length is 16 residues. For the CDR3, the DNA is TGTGCCAGCTCACCTTTAGACAGTCAGAACACCGGGGAGCTGTTTTTT. This encodes CASSPLDSQNTGELFF. Full variable domain (remainder filled in from reference TRBV18 and TRBJ2-2): NAGVMQNPRHLVRRRGQEARLRCSPMKGHSHVYWYRQLPEEGLKFMVYLQKENIIDESGMPKERFSAEFPKEGPSILRIQQVVRGDSAAYFCASSPLDSQNTGELFFGEGSRLTVL.

Points on this clone: A read error may account for a junction end that differs from germline. This chain joins TRBV7-7 and TRBJ2-1; 11 bases agree with TRBD2. Germline CDR1 is SSHAT and CDR2 is FNYEAQ (reference sequence). The CDR3 sequence is 15 residues long. The DNA for the CDR3 is TGTGCTAGCAGCCCGACTAGCGGGGACAACAATGAGCAGTTCTTC. Amino acid sequence: CASSPTSGDNNEQFF.

The rearrangement joins TRBV11-2 to TRBJ2-1, with D perhaps matching TRBD2 (5 bases). The germline gives CDR1 SGHAT, CDR2 FQNNGV. With 0 bases removed from V and 0 bases from J, the gap between germline ends came to 6 bases. The CDR3 extends over 15 amino acids. CDR3 DNA sequence: TGTGCCAGCAGCTTAGAAGGGAGCTCCTACAATGAGCAGTTCTTC. This encodes CASSLEGSSYNEQFF.

This chain links TRBV5-1 with TRBJ2-6; 7 positions match TRBD1. V trimming: 7 bases; J trimming: 2 bases; junction bases outside the gene matches: 9. Germline CDR1 SGHRS, CDR2 YFSETQ. This CDR3 region has 16 residues. CDR3 region: CASSTGPLPGANVLTF. DNA for the CDR3: TGCGCCAGCTCGACAGGGCCTCTACCTGGGGCCAACGTCCTGACTTTC.

The J gene is TRBJ1-1, the V gene TRBV20-1, with D uncertain. CDR1 is DFQATT, CDR2 SNEGSKA, per germline (reference sequence). The CDR3 covers 11 residues. V was trimmed by 3 bases and J by 8 bases, leaving 10 bases between them. CDR3 region: CSASWQIEAFF. DNA of the CDR3: TGCAGTGCTAGTTGGCAAATAGAAGCTTTCTTT.

This chain's CDR3 is CASSDYQGARRRAFF. CDR3 nucleotide sequence: TGTGCCAGCAGTGATTACCAGGGGGCGAGAAGAAGGGCTTTCTTT. The genes are TRBV25-1 and TRBJ1-1, with TRBD1 matching 8 bases. Germline lookup yields CDR1 MGHDK and CDR2 SYGVNS. Losses at the gene ends were 3 bases for V and 11 bases for J; bases not matched to a gene: 14. This CDR3 region has 15 residues.